Below are 24 T cell receptor beta chains sequenced from a single sample in a study of PD-1 blockade in classical Hodgkin lymphoma. Time point specified: cycle 4 day 1 (C4D1), after more than five weeks of nivolumab. All patients experienced relapse after autologous stem cell transplantation, and brentuximab vedotin exposure was variable. Some clones are missing from TCRdb's copy, which holds only in-frame ones; the method was immunoSEQ multiplex PCR. Among 57,000 or so clones listed, 87% were seen once. The sequencing used peripheral blood mononuclear cells (PBMCs), collected before the fourth cycle of nivolumab. The receptors shown here come from a human donor with classical Hodgkin lymphoma.

Worth noting for this clone: Other DNA sequences within the sample encode an identical CDR3. V and J are TRBV5-1 and TRBJ1-5; D is unresolved. The CDR3 sequence is 13 residues long. Germline assignment: CDR1 SGHRS and CDR2 YFSETQ. Trimming removed 1 base at V and 0 bases at J, with 2 bases between. This CDR3 is CASSLNSNQPQHF. For the CDR3, the DNA is TGCGCCAGCAGCTTGAATAGCAATCAGCCCCAGCATTTT. Based on the CDR3 plus reference TRBV5-1 and TRBJ1-5, the full variable domain is KAGVTQTPRYLIKTRGQQVTLSCSPISGHRSVSWYQQTPGQGLQFLFEYFSETQRNKGNFPGRFSGRQFSNSRSEMNVSTLELGDSALYLCASSLNSNQPQHFGDGTRLSIL.

The rearrangement joins TRBV5-1 to TRBJ2-7, with TRBD2 as a possible D gene (5 bases). The CDR3 totals 14 residues. V dropped 4 bases and J dropped 4 bases, with 15 bases sitting between them. Germline V lookup: CDR1 SGHRS, CDR2 YFSETQ. The CDR3 coding sequence is TGCGCCAGCAGCGAACGGGATACAGTTTACGAGCAGTACTTC. It is translated as CASSERDTVYEQYF.

The rearrangement uses TRBV6-1 and TRBJ1-5; D is uncertain. The V gene's germline CDR1 is MNHNS and CDR2 SASEGT. V lost 7 bases and J 7 bases, leaving 11 bases between the germline ends. The CDR3 extends over 12 amino acids. This CDR3 is CASNSPGQPQHF. In DNA, the CDR3 is TGTGCCAGCAATTCCCCCGGACAGCCCCAGCATTTT.

This chain uses TRBV7-3 with TRBJ2-6; no definite D call. This CDR3 has 16 amino acids. Looked up from germline, CDR1 is SGHTA and CDR2 is FQGTGA. Trimming removed 0 bases at V and 0 bases at J, with 6 bases between. This chain's CDR3 is CASSLTGPSGANVLTF. In nucleotides, the CDR3 is TGTGCCAGCAGCTTAACGGGTCCCTCTGGGGCCAACGTCCTGACTTTC.

This chain links TRBV5-1 with TRBJ2-1; D unresolved. The germline CDR1 and CDR2 sequences are SGHRS and YFSETQ. The CDR3 has 13 amino acids. Trimming took 2 bases from V and 3 from J, leaving 6 bases between them. CDR3 nucleotide sequence: TGCGCCAGCAGCTTCGGAATCTACAATGAGCAGTTCTTC. Its protein is CASSFGIYNEQFF.

This clone was recorded once. V and J are TRBV5-1 and TRBJ1-2; 9 nucleotides align to TRBD1. Germline CDR1 is SGHRS and CDR2 is YFSETQ. This CDR3 has 15 amino acids. Unmatched junction bases numbered 9, after V lost 2 bases and J lost 7 bases. The CDR3 coding sequence is TGCGCCAGCAGCTTAGGTCGGGACAGGGTCTCTGGCTACACCTTC. Amino acids: CASSLGRDRVSGYTF.

The V call is TRBV5-1, the J call TRBJ2-5; D might be TRBD1 or TRBD2, each matching 5 bases. Trimming cost V 0 bases and J 3 bases, with 12 bases left between them. Germline CDR1 and CDR2: SGHRS and YFSETQ. The CDR3 totals 15 residues. The chain's CDR3 is CASSLVGRGKETQYF. CDR3 in DNA: TGCGCCAGCAGCTTGGTGGGCCGGGGCAAAGAGACCCAGTACTTC.

Note on this clone: In this CDR3 the conserved last residue, phenylalanine or tryptophan, is missing, so a read error is likely. Because the CDR3's place on the DNA is in doubt, the DNA is left out and the CDR3 is given as listed by TCRdb. The chain links TRBV5-1 to TRBJ1-1; the table's D gene call, TRBD1, was not cross checked with the DNA. Germline V gene lookup returns CDR1 SGHRS and CDR2 YFSETQ. The CDR3 contains 11 residues when both ends are counted. This chain's CDR3 is CASTLGDIPYY.

This sequence joins TRBV5-1 and TRBJ2-5; a weak D match, TRBD2 (7 bases). Germline V CDR1 and CDR2: SGHRS, YFSETQ. V was pared by 4 bases and J by 5 bases, with 18 bases between. The CDR3 covers 15 residues. The CDR3 coding sequence is TGCGCCAGCAGCGGGGAGGGGGGGCCCGAGGAGACCCAGTACTTC. It is translated as CASSGEGGPEETQYF.

The CDR3 coding sequence is TGTGCCAGCAGTGAAGGTCTGGGACAGGGAGCGGAAAAACTGTTTTTT. Its translation: CASSEGLGQGAEKLFF. The gene calls are TRBV6-1 and TRBJ1-4, with 9 bases that match TRBD1. Germline V gives CDR1 MNHNS, CDR2 SASEGT. The CDR3 has 16 amino acids. Germline trimming cut 1 base from V and 8 bases from J; bases unmatched to any gene: 8.

This rearrangement joins TRBV19 to TRBJ2-1; possible D gene TRBD1, 6 bases. Trimming pared 7 bases from V and 0 bases from J, leaving 13 bases between. CDR3 length equals 15 residues. Germline V gene sequence: CDR1 LNHDA, CDR2 SQIVND (reference sequence). The CDR3 reads CASNTGQSSYNEQFF. The CDR3 DNA reads as TGTGCCAGTAACACAGGGCAAAGCTCCTACAATGAGCAGTTCTTC.

The rearrangement uses TRBV4-1 and TRBJ2-5; no clear D gene. The CDR3 spans 13 residues. CDR1 is MGHRA and CDR2 is YSYEKL in the germline V gene. V dropped 4 bases and J dropped 5 bases, with 11 bases sitting between them. The CDR3 loop is CASSRLLGETQYF. Here the CDR3 DNA reads TGCGCCAGCAGCCGACTCCTAGGGGAGACCCAGTACTTC.

The gene calls are TRBV11-2 and TRBJ2-5; D not certain. This CDR3 contains 13 residues. From germline, CDR1 is SGHAT and CDR2 FQNNGV. The V gene lost 0 bases and the J gene lost 5 bases, with 7 bases spanning the gap. The CDR3 here is CASSLEVWETQYF. In DNA, the CDR3 is TGTGCCAGCAGCTTAGAGGTCTGGGAGACCCAGTACTTC.

The chain has TRBV5-1 and TRBJ2-1, with TRBD2 identical over 10 bases. The CDR3 length is 17 residues. Germline-derived CDR1 and CDR2 are SGHRS and YFSETQ. Unmatched junction bases numbered 13, after V lost 4 bases and J lost 6 bases. CDR3 sequence (DNA): TGCGCCAGCAGCGCCTCGGGTGAGCGGGGGGGCTCCAATGAGCAGTTCTTC. This sequence encodes CASSASGERGGSNEQFF.

This chain uses TRBV19 with TRBJ2-3, with 10 bases that match TRBD2. The V gene end was trimmed by 3 bases and the J gene end by 0 bases; junction bases not matched to a gene: 3. Looked up from germline, CDR1 is LNHDA and CDR2 is SQIVND (reference sequence). CDR3 length: 16 amino acids. The CDR3 coding sequence is TGTGCCAGTAGTATGGGGACTAGCGTTAGCACAGATACGCAGTATTTT. This sequence encodes CASSMGTSVSTDTQYF. The full variable domain, completed using reference TRBV19 and TRBJ2-3, is DGGITQSPKYLFRKEGQNVTLSCEQNLNHDAMYWYRQDPGQGLRLIYYSQIVNDFQKGDIAEGYSVSREKKESFPLTVTSAQKNPTAFYLCASSMGTSVSTDTQYFGPGTRLTVL.

This clone was observed a handful of times. The V and J genes are TRBV5-1 and TRBJ2-3, with 13 bases lining up with TRBD2. Germline trimming cut 0 bases from V and 6 bases from J; bases unmatched to any gene: 7. This CDR3 has 17 amino acids. CDR1 is SGHRS and CDR2 is YFSETQ in the germline V gene. This CDR3 is CASSLALLAGGRDTQYF. Written as DNA, the CDR3 is TGCGCCAGCAGCTTGGCACTACTAGCGGGGGGGCGGGATACGCAGTATTTT.

This chain connects TRBV7-8 to TRBJ1-3, with no clear D. There are 12 residues in the CDR3. V dropped 5 bases and J dropped 4 bases, with 6 bases sitting between them. Per the germline V gene, CDR1 is SGHVS and CDR2 is FQNEAQ. CDR3 loop: CASSHLGNTIYF. CDR3 bases: TGTGCCAGCAGCCATCTGGGAAACACCATATATTTT.

This chain links TRBV5-1 with TRBJ2-2, with 7 bases lining up with TRBD1. The CDR3 runs to 16 residues. Losses at the gene ends were 1 base for V and 7 bases for J; bases not matched to a gene: 10. Per germline, CDR1 SGHRS and CDR2 YFSETQ. The CDR3: CASSLTPEGAGGELFF. The CDR3, as DNA: TGCGCCAGCAGCTTGACCCCCGAGGGGGCCGGCGGGGAGCTGTTTTTT.

CDR3 DNA sequence: TGTGCCAGCAGCCCGGGGACAGGGAACAATGAGCAGTTCTTC. As protein: CASSPGTGNNEQFF. The V gene is TRBV7-9, the J gene TRBJ2-1; 9 bases agree with TRBD1. The germline V gene encodes CDR1 SEHNR and CDR2 FQNEAQ (reference sequence). This CDR3 comprises 14 residues. V lost 5 bases and J lost 5; bases outside the gene matches: 4.

This sequence joins TRBV5-6 and TRBJ1-2; a possible D gene is TRBD1 (6 bases). The ends were cut back, 4 bases at V and 2 bases at J, with 15 bases in the middle. This CDR3 comprises 15 residues. Germline V gene data show CDR1 as SGHDT and CDR2 as YYEEEE. The CDR3 DNA is TGTGCCAGCAGCCAAACGAACCAGGGGAACTATGGCTACACCTTC. This translates into CASSQTNQGNYGYTF. Filled out from reference TRBV5-6 and TRBJ1-2, the complete variable domain reads DAGVTQSPTHLIKTRGQQVTLRCSPKSGHDTVSWYQQALGQGPQFIFQYYEEEERQRGNFPDRFSGHQFPNYSSELNVNALLLGDSALYLCASSQTNQGNYGYTFGSGTRLTVV.

This clone was seen only once. V and J are TRBV9 and TRBJ2-3, with 7 bases identical to TRBD1. This CDR3 region has 15 residues. The trim removed 3 bases at V and 2 bases at J, leaving 6 bases unmatched. Germline V lookup: CDR1 SGDLS, CDR2 YYNGEE. This CDR3 reads CASSDIQGFTDTQYF. The DNA for the CDR3 is TGTGCCAGCAGCGATATACAGGGGTTCACAGATACGCAGTATTTT.

The rearrangement links TRBV7-9 to TRBJ1-6; maybe TRBD1 (6 bases). V was cut by 5 bases and J by 1 base, with 9 bases left in between. The CDR3 sequence is 15 residues long. Germline V gene sequence: CDR1 SEHNR, CDR2 FQNEAQ (reference sequence). The CDR3 reads CASSPQGSYNSPLHF. The CDR3 nucleotides are TGTGCCAGCAGCCCCCAGGGGTCCTATAATTCACCCCTCCACTTT.

The rearrangement uses TRBV9 and TRBJ1-3; the D is unclear. The CDR3 loop spans 14 amino acids. Germline V gives CDR1 SGDLS, CDR2 YYNGEE. Between the trimmed V and J ends, which lost 0 bases and 0 bases, there was a span of 4 bases. The DNA of the CDR3 is TGTGCCAGCAGCGTAGAACGCTCTGGAAACACCATATATTTT. Translating it yields CASSVERSGNTIYF. Full variable domain (rest looked up from reference TRBV9 and TRBJ1-3): DSGVTQTPKHLITATGQRVTLRCSPRSGDLSVYWYQQSLDQGLQFLIQYYNGEERAKGNILERFSAQQFPDLHSELNLSSLELGDSALYFCASSVERSGNTIYFGEGSWLTVV.

This clone appeared once. The V and J genes are TRBV6-1 and TRBJ1-1, with 7 nucleotides matching TRBD1. Per the germline V gene, CDR1 is MNHNS and CDR2 is SASEGT. The CDR3 sequence is 15 residues long. The ends lost 2 bases at V and 10 bases at J; junction bases unmatched: 13. The CDR3 here is CASSESGQGGNGAFF. CDR3 coding DNA: TGTGCCAGCAGTGAATCGGGTCAGGGGGGGAATGGAGCTTTCTTT.